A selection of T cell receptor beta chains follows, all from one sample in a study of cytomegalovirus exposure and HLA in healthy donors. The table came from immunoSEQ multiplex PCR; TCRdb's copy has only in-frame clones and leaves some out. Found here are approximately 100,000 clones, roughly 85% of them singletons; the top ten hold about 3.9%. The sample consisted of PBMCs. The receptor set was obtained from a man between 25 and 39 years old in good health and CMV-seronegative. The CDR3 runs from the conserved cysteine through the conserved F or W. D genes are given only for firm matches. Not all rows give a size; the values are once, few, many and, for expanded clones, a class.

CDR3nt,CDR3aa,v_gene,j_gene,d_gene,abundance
TGTGCCAGCAGTAAGACAGGGTCGGTTTCCGGCGAGCAGTACTTC,CASSKTGSVSGEQYF,TRBV25-1,TRBJ2-7,TRBD1,-
TGTGCCAGCAGTTACTCTAGTCCTCTAACCGAGCAGTACTTC,CASSYSSPLTEQYF,TRBV6-5,TRBJ2-7,-,-
TGTGCCAGCAGCTTTCAGGGGTTGCACGAGCAGTACTTC,CASSFQGLHEQYF,TRBV5-6,TRBJ2-7,-,once
TGCAGCGTTGAGGGGACAGGGGACGTTTGGAACTATGGCTACACCTTC,CSVEGTGDVWNYGYTF,TRBV29-1,TRBJ1-2,TRBD1,-
TGTGCCAGCAGTTTACCCCGTCGAGATACGCAGTATTTT,CASSLPRRDTQYF,TRBV28,TRBJ2-3,-,-
TGTGCCAGCAGTTACCGGACAGTCGCGAGGAACATTCAGTACTTC,CASSYRTVARNIQYF,TRBV6-5,TRBJ2-4,-,-
TGCGCCAGCAGCAAAGTACCAGGTAACGACCTAATCTACGAGCAGTACTTC,CASSKVPGNDLIYEQYF,TRBV5-1,TRBJ2-7,-,-
TGTGCCAGCAGCTCCCAGACTAGCGGGAATTTCTACGAGCAGTACTTC,CASSSQTSGNFYEQYF,TRBV7-7,TRBJ2-7,TRBD2,-
TGTGCCAGCAGTGACTCGAAGGGGGGGACCACAGATACGCAGTATTTT,CASSDSKGGTTDTQYF,TRBV27,TRBJ2-3,-,-
TGCAGCGTTGAATTAGCGGGGGGGCGTGGGGAGACCCAGTACTTC,CSVELAGGRGETQYF,TRBV29-1,TRBJ2-5,TRBD2,-
TGCGCCAGCAGCTTGGGACAGGGTTTCAGCTACGAGCAGTACTTC,CASSLGQGFSYEQYF,TRBV5-1,TRBJ2-7,TRBD1,-
TGTGCCAGCAGCCCGGTCTCTGGGGCCAACGTCCTGACTTTC,CASSPVSGANVLTF,TRBV7-6,TRBJ2-6,-,-
TGTGCCAGCAGCCAAGAGATGGGGAGCGGGAGGGCCGCGTTCTTC,CASSQEMGSGRAAFF,TRBV4-2,TRBJ2-1,TRBD2,-
TGTGCCTGGAGTCCAGACTTAAGCTCCTATAATTCACCCCTCCACTTT,CAWSPDLSSYNSPLHF,TRBV30,TRBJ1-6,-,-
TGCGCCAGCAGCCAAGACGGGACAGGCCCCCCTGGGGCCAACGTCCTGACTTTC,CASSQDGTGPPGANVLTF,TRBV4-1,TRBJ2-6,TRBD1,-
TGTGCCAGTGGGGGGGCTGGGGCCAACGTCCTGACTTTC,CASGGAGANVLTF,TRBV28,TRBJ2-6,TRBD2,-
TGTGCCAGCAGCGCCTCGGACAGGCCCAACTTC,CASSASDRPNF,TRBV2,TRBJ1-2,TRBD1,-
TGTGCCAGTACCCCCGGGGGTGGGGACCTTGGGGGCAATCAGCCCCAGCATTTT,CASTPGGGDLGGNQPQHF,TRBV19,TRBJ1-5,-,-
TGTGCCAGCAGTTCCGCCCCGGGGACAAGGTATGACGAGCAGTACTTC,CASSSAPGTRYDEQYF,TRBV28,TRBJ2-7,-,-
TGCAGTGCCACAGGGGACAATGAGCAGTTCTTC,CSATGDNEQFF,TRBV20-1,TRBJ2-1,TRBD1,-
TGCGCCAGCAGCACCTCAATACAGGGCTCTGGAAACACCATATATTTT,CASSTSIQGSGNTIYF,TRBV5-1,TRBJ1-3,-,once
TGTGCCAGCAGCCAAGATTTGAGCGGGAGATACAATGAGCAGTTCTTC,CASSQDLSGRYNEQFF,TRBV4-2,TRBJ2-1,TRBD2,once